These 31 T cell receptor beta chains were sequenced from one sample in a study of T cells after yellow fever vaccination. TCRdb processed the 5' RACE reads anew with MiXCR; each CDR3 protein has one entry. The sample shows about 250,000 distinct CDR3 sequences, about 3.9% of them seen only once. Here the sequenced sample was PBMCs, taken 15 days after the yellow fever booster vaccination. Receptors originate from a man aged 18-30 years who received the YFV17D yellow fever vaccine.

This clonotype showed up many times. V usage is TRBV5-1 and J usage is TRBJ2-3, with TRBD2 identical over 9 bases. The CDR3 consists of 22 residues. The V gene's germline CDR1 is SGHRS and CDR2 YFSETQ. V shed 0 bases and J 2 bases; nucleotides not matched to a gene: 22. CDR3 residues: CASSLGLLGGGGLRTTTDTQYF. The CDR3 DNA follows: TGCGCCAGCAGCTTGGGACTGCTTGGCGGGGGGGGCCTACGAACGACCACAGATACGCAGTATTTT.

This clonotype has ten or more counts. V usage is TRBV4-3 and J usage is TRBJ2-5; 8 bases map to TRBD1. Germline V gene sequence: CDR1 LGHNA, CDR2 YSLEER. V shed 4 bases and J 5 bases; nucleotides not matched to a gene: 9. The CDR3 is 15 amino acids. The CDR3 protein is CASSLNGQGGETQYF. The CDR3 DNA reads TGCGCCAGCAGCCTAAACGGACAGGGTGGGGAGACCCAGTACTTC.

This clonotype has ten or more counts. The CDR3 is CASIEGTAYNEQFF. The CDR3 DNA sequence: TGTGCCAGCATCGAAGGGACAGCCTACAATGAGCAGTTCTTC. This chain connects TRBV12-3 or TRBV12-4 to TRBJ2-1; 7 bases line up with TRBD1. CDR3 length: 14 amino acids. Losses at the gene ends were 7 bases for V and 2 bases for J; bases not matched to a gene: 5.

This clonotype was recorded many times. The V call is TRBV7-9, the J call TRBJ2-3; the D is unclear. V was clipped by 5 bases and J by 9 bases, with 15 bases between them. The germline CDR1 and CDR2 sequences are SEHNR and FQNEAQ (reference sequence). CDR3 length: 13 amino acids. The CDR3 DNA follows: TGTGCCAGCAGCCCGCGGTCGGTAGGCACGCAGTATTTT. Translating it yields CASSPRSVGTQYF.

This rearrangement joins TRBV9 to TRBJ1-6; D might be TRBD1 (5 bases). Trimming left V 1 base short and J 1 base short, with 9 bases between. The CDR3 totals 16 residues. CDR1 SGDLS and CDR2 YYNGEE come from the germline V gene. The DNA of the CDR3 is TGTGCCAGCAGCGTACGGGGGTCGTCCTATAATTCACCCCTCCACTTT. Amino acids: CASSVRGSSYNSPLHF. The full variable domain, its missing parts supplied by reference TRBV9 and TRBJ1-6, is DSGVTQTPKHLITATGQRVTLRCSPRSGDLSVYWYQQSLDQGLQFLIQYYNGEERAKGNILERFSAQQFPDLHSELNLSSLELGDSALYFCASSVRGSSYNSPLHFGNGTRLTVT.

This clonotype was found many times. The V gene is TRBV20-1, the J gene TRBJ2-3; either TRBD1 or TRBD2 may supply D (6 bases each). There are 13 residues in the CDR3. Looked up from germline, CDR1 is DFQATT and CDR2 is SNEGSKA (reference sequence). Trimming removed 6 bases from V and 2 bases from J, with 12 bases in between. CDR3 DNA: TGCAGTGCCATAGGGGGGATCACAGATACGCAGTATTTT. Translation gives CSAIGGITDTQYF.

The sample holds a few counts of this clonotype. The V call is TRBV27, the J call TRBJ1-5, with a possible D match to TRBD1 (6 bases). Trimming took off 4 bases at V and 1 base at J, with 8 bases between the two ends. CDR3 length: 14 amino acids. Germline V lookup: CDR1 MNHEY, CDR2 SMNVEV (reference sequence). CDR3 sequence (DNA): TGTGCCAGCAGTTCGGGGGCGAGCAATCAGCCCCAGCATTTT. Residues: CASSSGASNQPQHF.

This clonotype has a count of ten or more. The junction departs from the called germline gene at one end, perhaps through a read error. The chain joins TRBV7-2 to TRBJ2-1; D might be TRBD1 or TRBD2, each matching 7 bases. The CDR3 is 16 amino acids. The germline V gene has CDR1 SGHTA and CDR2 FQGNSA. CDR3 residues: CASSLGGGQSYNEQFF. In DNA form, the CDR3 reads TGTGCCAGCAGTTTAGGGGGGGGACAGTCCTACAATGAGCAGTTCTTC. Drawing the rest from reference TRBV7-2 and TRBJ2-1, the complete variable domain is GAGVSQSPSNKVTEKGKDVELRCDPISGHTALYWYRQSLGQGLEFLIYFQGNSAPDKSGLPSDRFSAERTGGSVSTLTIQRTQQEDSAVYLCASSLGGGQSYNEQFFGPGTRLTVL.

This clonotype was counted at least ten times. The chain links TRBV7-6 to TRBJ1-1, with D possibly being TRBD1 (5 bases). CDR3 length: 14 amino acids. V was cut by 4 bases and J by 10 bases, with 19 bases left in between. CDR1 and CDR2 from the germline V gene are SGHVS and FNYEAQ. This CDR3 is CASSSRPGQDRAFF. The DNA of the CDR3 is TGTGCCAGCAGCTCCCGCCCAGGGCAGGATAGAGCTTTCTTT. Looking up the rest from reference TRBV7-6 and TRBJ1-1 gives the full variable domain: GAGVSQSPRYKVTKRGQDVALRCDPISGHVSLYWYRQALGQGPEFLTYFNYEAQQDKSGLPNDRFSAERPEGSISTLTIQRTEQRDSAMYRCASSSRPGQDRAFFGQGTRLTVV.

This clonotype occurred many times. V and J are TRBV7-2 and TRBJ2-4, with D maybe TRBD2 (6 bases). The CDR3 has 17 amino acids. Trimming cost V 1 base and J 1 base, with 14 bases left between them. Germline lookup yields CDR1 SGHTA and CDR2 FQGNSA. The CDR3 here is CASSLVWRGEAKNIQYF. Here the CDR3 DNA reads TGTGCCAGCAGCTTAGTTTGGCGGGGAGAGGCCAAAAACATTCAGTACTTC.

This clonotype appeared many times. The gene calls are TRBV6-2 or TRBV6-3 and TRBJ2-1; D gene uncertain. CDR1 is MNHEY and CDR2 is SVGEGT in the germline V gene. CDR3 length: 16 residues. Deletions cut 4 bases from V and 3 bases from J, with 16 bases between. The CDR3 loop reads CASSSSDGEDYNEQFF. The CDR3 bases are TGTGCCAGCAGTTCTTCCGATGGGGAAGACTACAATGAGCAGTTCTTC.

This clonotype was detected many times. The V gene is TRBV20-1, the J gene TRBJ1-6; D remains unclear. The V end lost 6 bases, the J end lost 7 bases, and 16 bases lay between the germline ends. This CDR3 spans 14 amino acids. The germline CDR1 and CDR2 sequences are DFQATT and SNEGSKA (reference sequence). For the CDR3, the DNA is TGCAGTGCCTCCCTGCTGGGTCAAAATTCACCCCTCCACTTT. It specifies CSASLLGQNSPLHF.

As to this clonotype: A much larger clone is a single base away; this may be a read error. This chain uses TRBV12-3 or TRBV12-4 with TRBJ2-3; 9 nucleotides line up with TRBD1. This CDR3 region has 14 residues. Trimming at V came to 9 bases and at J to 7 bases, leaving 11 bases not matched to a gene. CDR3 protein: CASVPGQGGYTQYF. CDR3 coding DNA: TGTGCCAGTGTACCGGGACAGGGCGGTTATACGCAGTATTTT.

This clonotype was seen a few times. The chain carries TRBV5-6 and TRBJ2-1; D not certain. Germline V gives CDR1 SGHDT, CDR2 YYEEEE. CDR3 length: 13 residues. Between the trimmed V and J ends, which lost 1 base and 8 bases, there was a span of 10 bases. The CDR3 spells CASSLTRWDEQFF. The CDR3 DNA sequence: TGTGCCAGCAGCTTGACCAGGTGGGATGAGCAGTTCTTC.

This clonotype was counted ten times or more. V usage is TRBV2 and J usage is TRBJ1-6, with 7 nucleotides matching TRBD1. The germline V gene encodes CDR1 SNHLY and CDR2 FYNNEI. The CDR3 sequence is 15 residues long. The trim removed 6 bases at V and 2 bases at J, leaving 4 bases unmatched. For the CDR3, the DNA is TGTGCCAGCAGCGGTCAGGGGGCCTATAATTCACCCCTCCACTTT. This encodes CASSGQGAYNSPLHF.

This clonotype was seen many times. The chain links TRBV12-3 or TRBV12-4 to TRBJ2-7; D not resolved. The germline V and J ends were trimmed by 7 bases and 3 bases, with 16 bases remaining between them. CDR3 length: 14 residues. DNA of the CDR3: TGTGCCAGCACGCGGACCAACTATCTCTACGAGCAGTACTTC. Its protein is CASTRTNYLYEQYF.

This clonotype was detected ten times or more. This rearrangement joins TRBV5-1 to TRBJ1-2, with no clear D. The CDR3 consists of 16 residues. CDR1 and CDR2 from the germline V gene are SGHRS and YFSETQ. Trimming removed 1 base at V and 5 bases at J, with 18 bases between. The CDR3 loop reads CASSLSSGYATYGYTF. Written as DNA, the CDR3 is TGCGCCAGCAGCTTGAGTTCCGGATATGCCACTTATGGCTACACCTTC. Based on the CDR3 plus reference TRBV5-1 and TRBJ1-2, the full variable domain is KAGVTQTPRYLIKTRGQQVTLSCSPISGHRSVSWYQQTPGQGLQFLFEYFSETQRNKGNFPGRFSGRQFSNSRSEMNVSTLELGDSALYLCASSLSSGYATYGYTFGSGTRLTVV.

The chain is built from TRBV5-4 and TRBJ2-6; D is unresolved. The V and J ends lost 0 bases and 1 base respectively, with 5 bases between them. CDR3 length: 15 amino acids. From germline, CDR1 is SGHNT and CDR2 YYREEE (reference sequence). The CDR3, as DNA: TGTGCCAGCAGCTTGGCACGTTCTGGGGCCAACGTCCTGACTTTC. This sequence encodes CASSLARSGANVLTF.

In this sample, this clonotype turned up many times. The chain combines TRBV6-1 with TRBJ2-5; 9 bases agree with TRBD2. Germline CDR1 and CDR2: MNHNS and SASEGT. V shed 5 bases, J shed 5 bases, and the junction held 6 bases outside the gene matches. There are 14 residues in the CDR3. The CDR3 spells CASSSGTSSETQYF. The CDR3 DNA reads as TGTGCCAGCAGTTCCGGGACTAGCAGTGAGACCCAGTACTTC.

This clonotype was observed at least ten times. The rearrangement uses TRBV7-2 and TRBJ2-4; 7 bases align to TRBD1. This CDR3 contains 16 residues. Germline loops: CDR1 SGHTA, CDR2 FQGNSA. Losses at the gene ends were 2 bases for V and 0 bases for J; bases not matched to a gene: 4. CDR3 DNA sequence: TGTGCCAGCAGCTTAAACAGGGGCCTAGCCAAAAACATTCAGTACTTC. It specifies CASSLNRGLAKNIQYF.

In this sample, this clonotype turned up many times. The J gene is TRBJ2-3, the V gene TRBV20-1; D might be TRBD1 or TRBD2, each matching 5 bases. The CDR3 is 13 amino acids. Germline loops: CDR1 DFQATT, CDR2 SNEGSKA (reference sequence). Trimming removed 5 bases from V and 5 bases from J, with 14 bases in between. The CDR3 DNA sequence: TGCAGTGCTCTTTGGGACGGTGGAGATACGCAGTATTTT. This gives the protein CSALWDGGDTQYF.

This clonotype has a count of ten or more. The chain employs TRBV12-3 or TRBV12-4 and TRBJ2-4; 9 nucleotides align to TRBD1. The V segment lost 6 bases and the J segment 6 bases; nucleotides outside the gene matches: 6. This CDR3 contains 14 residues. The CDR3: CASSKTGGSNIQYF. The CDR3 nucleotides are TGTGCCAGCAGCAAGACAGGGGGTTCAAACATTCAGTACTTC.

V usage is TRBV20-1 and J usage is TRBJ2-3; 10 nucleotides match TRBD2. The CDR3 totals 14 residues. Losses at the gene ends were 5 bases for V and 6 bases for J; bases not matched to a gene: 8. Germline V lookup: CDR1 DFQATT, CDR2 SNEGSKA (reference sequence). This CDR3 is CSAYGLAEADTQYF. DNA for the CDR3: TGCAGTGCTTATGGACTAGCGGAGGCCGATACGCAGTATTTT.

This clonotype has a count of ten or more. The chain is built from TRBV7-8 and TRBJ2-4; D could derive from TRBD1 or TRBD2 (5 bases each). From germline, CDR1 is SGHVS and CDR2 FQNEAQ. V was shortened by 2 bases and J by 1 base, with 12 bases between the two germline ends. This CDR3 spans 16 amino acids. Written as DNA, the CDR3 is TGTGCCAGCAGCTTAACTATGGGGACGGCCAAAAACATTCAGTACTTC. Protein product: CASSLTMGTAKNIQYF.

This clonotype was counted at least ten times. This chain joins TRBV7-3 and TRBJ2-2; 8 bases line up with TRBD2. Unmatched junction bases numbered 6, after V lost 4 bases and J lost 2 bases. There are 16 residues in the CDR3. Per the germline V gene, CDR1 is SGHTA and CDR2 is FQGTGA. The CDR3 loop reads CASSYLAGTNTGELFF. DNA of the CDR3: TGTGCCAGCAGCTACTTAGCGGGGACTAACACCGGGGAGCTGTTTTTT.

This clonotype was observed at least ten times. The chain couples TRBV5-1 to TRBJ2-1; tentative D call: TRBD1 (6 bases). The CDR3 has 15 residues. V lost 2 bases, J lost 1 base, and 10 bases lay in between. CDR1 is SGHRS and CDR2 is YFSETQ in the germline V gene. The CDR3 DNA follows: TGCGCCAGCAGCTTCTCAGGGGAATCCTACAATGAGCAGTTCTTC. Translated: CASSFSGESYNEQFF.

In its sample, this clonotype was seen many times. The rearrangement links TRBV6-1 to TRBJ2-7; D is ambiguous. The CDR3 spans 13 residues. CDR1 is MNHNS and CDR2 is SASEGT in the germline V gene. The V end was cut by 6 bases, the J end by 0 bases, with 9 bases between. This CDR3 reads CASRKRSSYEQYV. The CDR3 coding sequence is TGTGCCAGCAGGAAGAGAAGCTCCTACGAGCAGTACGTC.

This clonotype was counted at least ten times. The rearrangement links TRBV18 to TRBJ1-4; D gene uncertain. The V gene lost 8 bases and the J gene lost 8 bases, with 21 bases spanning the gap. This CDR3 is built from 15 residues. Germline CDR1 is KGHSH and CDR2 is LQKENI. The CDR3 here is CASEAEPHHKEKLFF. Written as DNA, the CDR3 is TGTGCCAGCGAGGCCGAACCCCACCACAAGGAAAAACTGTTTTTT.

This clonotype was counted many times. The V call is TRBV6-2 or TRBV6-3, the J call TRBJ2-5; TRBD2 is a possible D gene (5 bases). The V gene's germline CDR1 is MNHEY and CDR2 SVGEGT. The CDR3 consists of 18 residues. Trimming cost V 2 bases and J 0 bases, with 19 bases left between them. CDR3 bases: TGTGCCAGCAGTTACCCGGGGATGGGTAGTTATCACCAAGAGACCCAGTACTTC. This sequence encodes CASSYPGMGSYHQETQYF.

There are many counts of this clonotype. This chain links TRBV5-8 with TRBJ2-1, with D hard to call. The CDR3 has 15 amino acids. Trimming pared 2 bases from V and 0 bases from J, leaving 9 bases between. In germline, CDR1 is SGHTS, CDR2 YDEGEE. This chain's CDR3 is CASSFGRSSYNEQFF. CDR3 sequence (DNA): TGTGCCAGCAGCTTCGGGCGGAGCTCCTACAATGAGCAGTTCTTC.

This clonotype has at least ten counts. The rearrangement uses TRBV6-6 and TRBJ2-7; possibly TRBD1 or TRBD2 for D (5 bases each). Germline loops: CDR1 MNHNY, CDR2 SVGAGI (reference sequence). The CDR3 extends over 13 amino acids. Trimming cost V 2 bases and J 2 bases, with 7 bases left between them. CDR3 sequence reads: CASSYGGTYEQYF. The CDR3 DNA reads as TGTGCCAGCAGTTACGGGGGTACCTACGAGCAGTACTTC.